Presented here are 27 T cell receptor beta chains from one specimen sequenced in a study of blood T cell repertoires in COVID-19. Sequenced by immunoSEQ multiplex PCR; TCRdb stores in-frame clones only, minus some. The data hold 90,000 to 110,000 clones, with about 79% observed a single time. Sequenced material: peripheral blood. The receptors were sampled from a woman aged 80 or over with active or convalescent COVID-19.

The genes are TRBV2 and TRBJ2-2; no clear D. The CDR3 covers 14 residues. V was clipped by 4 bases and J by 3 bases, with 9 bases between them. CDR1 and CDR2 (germline): SNHLY, FYNNEI. This chain's CDR3 is CASSVWRYTGELFF. Written as DNA, the CDR3 is TGTGCCAGCAGTGTCTGGCGGTACACCGGGGAGCTGTTTTTT.

The chain employs TRBV5-4 and TRBJ2-1, with D uncertain. V lost 4 bases to trimming and J lost 10 bases, with 15 bases between them. The CDR3 contains 13 residues. Per germline, CDR1 SGHNT and CDR2 YYREEE (reference sequence). The CDR3 sequence is CASSTPGPMEQFF. DNA for the CDR3: TGTGCCAGCAGCACTCCGGGTCCCATGGAGCAGTTCTTC. The variable domain in full, completed from reference TRBV5-4 and TRBJ2-1, reads ETGVTQSPTHLIKTRGQQVTLRCSSQSGHNTVSWYQQALGQGPQFIFQYYREEENGRGNFPPRFSGLQFPNYSSELNVNALELDDSALYLCASSTPGPMEQFFGPGTRLTVL.

The V and J genes are TRBV5-1 and TRBJ2-1; TRBD2 matches 11 bases. J gave up 0 bases and V 0 bases, and 8 bases lay outside the gene matches. From germline, CDR1 is SGHRS and CDR2 YFSETQ. The CDR3 is 19 residues long. CDR3 nucleotide sequence: TGCGCCAGCAGCTTGGCATTAGCGGGAGGGCCGGGCTCCTACAATGAGCAGTTCTTC. Translated: CASSLALAGGPGSYNEQFF.

The rearrangement uses TRBV4-1 and TRBJ2-2, with 7 positions matching TRBD2. Germline V CDR1 and CDR2: MGHRA, YSYEKL. The junction had 8 bases not matched to a gene; V was cut back by 2 bases and J by 5 bases. This CDR3 region has 16 residues. Here the CDR3 reads CASSQRREKGTGELFF. For the CDR3, the DNA is TGCGCCAGCAGCCAACGGCGGGAGAAAGGAACCGGGGAGCTGTTTTTT.

This chain joins TRBV4-1 and TRBJ1-4; tentatively, D is TRBD1 (5 bases). The CDR3 spans 14 residues. CDR1 and CDR2 from the germline V gene are MGHRA and YSYEKL. V lost 4 bases and J 7 bases, leaving 13 bases between the germline ends. CDR3 protein: CASSLAGLSEKLFF. The CDR3 DNA reads as TGCGCCAGCAGCCTAGCAGGGCTGAGTGAAAAACTGTTTTTT.

This clone was found a few times. The chain combines TRBV4-1 with TRBJ1-5; possible D gene TRBD1, 5 bases. Trimming removed 1 base from V and 3 bases from J, with 7 bases in between. Germline CDR1 and CDR2: MGHRA and YSYEKL. This CDR3 comprises 14 residues. Written as DNA, the CDR3 is TGCGCCAGCAGCCAAGGACAGTACAATCAGCCCCAGCATTTT. It yields the protein CASSQGQYNQPQHF.

The genes are TRBV28 and TRBJ1-1; D remains ambiguous. CDR3 length: 14 residues. V was shortened by 2 bases and J by 0 bases, with 7 bases between the two germline ends. Germline loops: CDR1 MDHEN, CDR2 SYDVKM. CDR3: CASSLEAMNTEAFF. CDR3 DNA: TGTGCCAGCAGTTTAGAGGCCATGAACACTGAAGCTTTCTTT. Filled out from reference TRBV28 and TRBJ1-1, the complete variable domain reads DVKVTQSSRYLVKRTGEKVFLECVQDMDHENMFWYRQDPGLGLRLIYFSYDVKMKEKGDIPEGYSVSREKKERFSLILESASTNQTSMYLCASSLEAMNTEAFFGQGTRLTVV.

The chain uses TRBV11-2 and TRBJ2-2; D uncertain. The V end was cut by 1 base, the J end by 2 bases, with 8 bases between. Germline lookup yields CDR1 SGHAT and CDR2 FQNNGV. The CDR3 has 15 amino acids. This CDR3 is CASSLAETNTGELFF. The CDR3 DNA reads as TGTGCCAGCAGCTTAGCCGAGACAAACACCGGGGAGCTGTTTTTT.

The CDR3 sequence is CASSLEAGRTDTQYF. CDR3 DNA: TGTGCCAGCAGCTTGGAGGCGGGAAGGACAGATACGCAGTATTTT. The chain joins TRBV5-4 to TRBJ2-3; maybe TRBD2 (6 bases). CDR1 and CDR2 from the germline V gene are SGHNT and YYREEE (reference sequence). The CDR3 sequence is 15 residues long. Between the trimmed V and J ends, which lost 0 bases and 3 bases, there was a span of 11 bases.

J is TRBJ1-1 and V is TRBV28, with TRBD1 matching 7 bases. There are 14 residues in the CDR3. V gave up 5 bases and J gave up 4 bases; unmatched junction bases: 7. Germline CDR1 and CDR2: MDHEN and SYDVKM. CDR3 residues: CASSQPPGGTEAFF. In nucleotides, the CDR3 is TGTGCCAGCAGTCAACCACCAGGGGGCACTGAAGCTTTCTTT. Drawing the rest from reference TRBV28 and TRBJ1-1, the complete variable domain is DVKVTQSSRYLVKRTGEKVFLECVQDMDHENMFWYRQDPGLGLRLIYFSYDVKMKEKGDIPEGYSVSREKKERFSLILESASTNQTSMYLCASSQPPGGTEAFFGQGTRLTVV.

This clone was seen once. This sequence joins TRBV19 and TRBJ2-7; 9 bases are shared with TRBD1. There are 16 residues in the CDR3. The ends lost 0 bases at V and 9 bases at J; junction bases unmatched: 12. Germline-derived CDR1 and CDR2 are LNHDA and SQIVND (reference sequence). The DNA of the CDR3 is TGTGCCAGTAGTATAGATCTATTGGGGACAGGGTCCGCGCAGTACTTC. Its translation: CASSIDLLGTGSAQYF.

The chain couples TRBV9 to TRBJ2-2; D is perhaps TRBD2 (6 bases). The CDR3 length is 16 residues. With 4 bases removed from V and 0 bases from J, the gap between germline ends came to 13 bases. The germline V gene encodes CDR1 SGDLS and CDR2 YYNGEE. The CDR3 is CASSKRERANTGELFF. CDR3 DNA: TGTGCCAGCAGCAAGAGGGAGCGGGCGAACACCGGGGAGCTGTTTTTT. Based on the CDR3 plus reference TRBV9 and TRBJ2-2, the full variable domain is DSGVTQTPKHLITATGQRVTLRCSPRSGDLSVYWYQQSLDQGLQFLIQYYNGEERAKGNILERFSAQQFPDLHSELNLSSLELGDSALYFCASSKRERANTGELFFGEGSRLTVL.

The chain employs TRBV19 and TRBJ1-2, with 12 bases fitting TRBD1. CDR3 length: 13 amino acids. Losses at the gene ends were 6 bases for V and 8 bases for J; bases not matched to a gene: 4. The V gene's germline CDR1 is LNHDA and CDR2 SQIVND (reference sequence). The CDR3 protein is CASSRDRGPGYTF. DNA of the CDR3: TGTGCCAGTAGCCGGGACAGGGGGCCCGGCTACACCTTC.

The rearrangement links TRBV29-1 to TRBJ1-2; tentatively, D is TRBD1 (6 bases). This CDR3 has 14 residues. Per the germline V gene, CDR1 is SQVTM and CDR2 is ANQGSEA. Trimming took 6 bases from V and 4 from J, leaving 18 bases between them. The CDR3 DNA follows: TGCAGCGTGGGAGAGACAGGAGACAGCTATGGCTACACCTTC. It yields the protein CSVGETGDSYGYTF.

The sample holds one count of this clone. The V call is TRBV11-3, the J call TRBJ2-3, with D possibly being TRBD2 (6 bases). The CDR3 length is 14 residues. Germline V CDR1 and CDR2: SGHNT, YENEEA. Deletions cut 4 bases from V and 6 bases from J, with 14 bases between. For the CDR3, the DNA is TGTGCCAGCAGCTATGTGGGGGGTGGGGATACGCAGTATTTT. The encoded protein is CASSYVGGGDTQYF.

The chain couples TRBV3-1 (or the pseudogene TRBV3-2) to TRBJ1-1; D remains ambiguous. Germline CDR1 is LGHDT and CDR2 is YNNKEL (reference sequence). CDR3 length: 15 residues. V lost 5 bases and J lost 0, with 13 bases in between. CDR3 amino acids: CASSRLGALNTEAFF. The CDR3 DNA follows: TGTGCCAGCAGCAGATTAGGAGCCCTGAACACTGAAGCTTTCTTT.

The chain couples TRBV9 to TRBJ2-3; 9 nucleotides match TRBD2. After removal of 2 bases from V and 1 base from J, the junction contained 11 bases not matched to a gene. Germline V gene lookup returns CDR1 SGDLS and CDR2 YYNGEE. The CDR3 is made up of 18 amino acids. The CDR3 reads CASSVTSGNLRGTDTQYF. CDR3 nucleotide sequence: TGTGCCAGCAGCGTGACTAGCGGAAACCTCAGGGGCACAGATACGCAGTATTTT.

The V and J genes are TRBV12-3 or TRBV12-4 and TRBJ2-7, with D uncertain. The V and J ends lost 8 bases and 1 base respectively, with 6 bases between them. The CDR3 consists of 11 residues. The CDR3, as DNA: TGTGCCAGCTCAGGATCCTACGAGCAGTACTTC. Its translation is CASSGSYEQYF.

This chain uses TRBV27 with TRBJ1-3; a possible D gene is TRBD1 (6 bases). Germline lookup yields CDR1 MNHEY and CDR2 SMNVEV (reference sequence). This CDR3 region has 16 residues. Trimming removed 5 bases from V and 0 bases from J, with 14 bases in between. The CDR3 DNA is TGTGCCAGCAGTCCCAGGACAGCAAGCTCTGGAAACACCATATATTTT. Translated, it gives CASSPRTASSGNTIYF.

V usage is TRBV6-6 and J usage is TRBJ1-6, with a tentative D call TRBD1 (5 bases). The CDR3 has 15 residues. Germline values: CDR1 MNHNY, CDR2 SVGAGI (reference sequence). Trimming took off 6 bases at V and 6 bases at J, with 15 bases between the two ends. DNA of the CDR3: TGTGCCAGCAGCCCGCCGCGGGACCGTAATTCACCCCTCCACTTT. Encoded protein: CASSPPRDRNSPLHF.

The chain joins TRBV7-9 to TRBJ2-7; maybe TRBD1 (5 bases). CDR3 size: 13 residues. The V gene's germline CDR1 is SEHNR and CDR2 FQNEAQ (reference sequence). V lost 7 bases and J 3 bases, leaving 13 bases between the germline ends. CDR3 sequence reads: CASTYTQGYEQYF. The CDR3 bases are TGTGCCAGCACCTATACTCAGGGCTACGAGCAGTACTTC.

The V call is TRBV15, the J call TRBJ2-1, with D tentatively TRBD2 (6 bases). Germline V CDR1 and CDR2: LNHNV, YYDKDF (reference sequence). Trimming removed 2 bases from V and 3 bases from J, with 14 bases in between. CDR3 length: 16 amino acids. For the CDR3, the DNA is TGTGCCACCAGCAGATTGTCCGGGACTTACTACAATGAGCAGTTCTTC. It specifies CATSRLSGTYYNEQFF. Drawing the rest from reference TRBV15 and TRBJ2-1, the complete variable domain is DAMVIQNPRYQVTQFGKPVTLSCSQTLNHNVMYWYQQKSSQAPKLLFHYYDKDFNNEADTPDNFQSRRPNTSFCFLDIRSPGLGDTAMYLCATSRLSGTYYNEQFFGPGTRLTVL.

The chain joins TRBV5-6 to TRBJ1-2; 7 nucleotides agree with TRBD1. J gave up 7 bases and V 0 bases, and 0 bases lay outside the gene matches. CDR3 size: 12 residues. Germline CDR1 and CDR2: SGHDT and YYEEEE. The CDR3, as DNA: TGTGCCAGCAGCTTGGACAGGGGTGGCTACACCTTC. It codes for CASSLDRGGYTF. Drawing the rest from reference TRBV5-6 and TRBJ1-2, the complete variable domain is DAGVTQSPTHLIKTRGQQVTLRCSPKSGHDTVSWYQQALGQGPQFIFQYYEEEERQRGNFPDRFSGHQFPNYSSELNVNALLLGDSALYLCASSLDRGGYTFGSGTRLTVV.

The chain recombines TRBV2 with TRBJ2-2, with D possibly matching TRBD2 (6 bases). Germline-derived CDR1 and CDR2 are SNHLY and FYNNEI. The V end lost 8 bases, the J end lost 0 bases, and 16 bases lay between the germline ends. CDR3 size: 16 residues. CDR3 loop: CASRRVAASNTGELFF. The DNA for the CDR3 is TGTGCCAGCCGTCGGGTAGCGGCATCGAACACCGGGGAGCTGTTTTTT.

The chain employs TRBV5-1 and TRBJ2-3; D may be TRBD1 (5 bases). Trimming took 0 bases from V and 2 from J, leaving 10 bases between them. This CDR3 spans 15 amino acids. Germline-derived CDR1 and CDR2 are SGHRS and YFSETQ. The DNA for the CDR3 is TGCGCCAGCAGCTTGGCCAGACAGACCACAGATACGCAGTATTTT. This gives the protein CASSLARQTTDTQYF.

This sequence joins TRBV5-1 and TRBJ2-7; 8 bases agree with TRBD2. The germline gives CDR1 SGHRS, CDR2 YFSETQ. J was trimmed by 0 bases and V by 3 bases; bases with no gene match: 11. This CDR3 is built from 17 residues. CDR3 protein: CASSSERTSSYSYEQYF. The CDR3 DNA sequence: TGCGCCAGCAGCTCGGAACGGACTAGCAGCTACTCCTACGAGCAGTACTTC. Full variable domain (missing parts from reference TRBV5-1 and TRBJ2-7): KAGVTQTPRYLIKTRGQQVTLSCSPISGHRSVSWYQQTPGQGLQFLFEYFSETQRNKGNFPGRFSGRQFSNSRSEMNVSTLELGDSALYLCASSSERTSSYSYEQYFGPGTRLTVT.

This chain links TRBV6-4 with TRBJ1-5; D gene ambiguous. Germline V gene data show CDR1 as MRHNA and CDR2 as SNTAGT. CDR3 length: 14 amino acids. Trimming shortened V by 4 bases and J by 0 bases, and 7 bases separated the two germline ends. CDR3 protein: CASSVQASNQPQHF. CDR3 nucleotides: TGTGCCAGCAGTGTCCAGGCTAGCAATCAGCCCCAGCATTTT.